This T cell receptor (beta chain) was sequenced in a study of blood T cells in healthy people across ages. Points from the study as a whole: Roughly linear declines in TCR beta diversity per million T cells occurred with age.

This clonotype was observed a few times. The antigen is not known. Combining a sample-barcoded 5' primer with a J-beta primer mix, a second PCR ran for roughly 7 to 12 cycles. Tagging of each cDNA molecule was performed by a template-switch adaptor with 12 random nucleotides. TCRdb fed the 5' RACE reads into MiXCR, producing one record per CDR3 protein. The data hold fewer than 2,000,000 distinct CDR3 sequences, with roughly two fifths observed a single time. V was trimmed by 5 bases and J by 7 bases, leaving 21 bases between them. Germline CDR1 reads MNHEY; CDR2 reads SVGAGI. CDR3 length equals 16 residues. Every donor contributed around 10 milliliters of peripheral blood by blood draw.

This chain connects TRBV6-5 to TRBJ2-1; D might be TRBD2 (8 bases). The TCR comes from a human donor in good health. The sequenced material came from blood. The CDR3 protein is CASSLQGGRGVNEQFF. The CDR3 DNA reads as TGTGCCAGCAGTCTCCAGGGGGGGCGGGGGGTGAATGAGCAGTTCTTC.